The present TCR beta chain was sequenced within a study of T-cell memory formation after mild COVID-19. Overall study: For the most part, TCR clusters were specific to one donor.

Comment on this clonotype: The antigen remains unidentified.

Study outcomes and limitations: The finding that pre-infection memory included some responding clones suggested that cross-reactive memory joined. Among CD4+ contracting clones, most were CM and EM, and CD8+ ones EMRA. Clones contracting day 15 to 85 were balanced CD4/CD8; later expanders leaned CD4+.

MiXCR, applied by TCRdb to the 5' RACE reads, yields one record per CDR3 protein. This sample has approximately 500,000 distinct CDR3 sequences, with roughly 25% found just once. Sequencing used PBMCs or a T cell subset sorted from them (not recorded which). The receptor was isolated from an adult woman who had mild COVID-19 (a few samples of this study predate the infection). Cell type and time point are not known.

Here the CDR3 DNA reads TGTGCCAGCAGAGTTGGGCAGTTGGCCTACGAGCAGTACTTC. This codes for CASRVGQLAYEQYF. The chain employs TRBV2 and TRBJ2-7; no firm D call. CDR3 length: 14 amino acids. With 6 bases removed from V and 2 bases from J, the gap between germline ends came to 14 bases. CDR1 and CDR2 from the germline V gene are SNHLY and FYNNEI.